Below, one TCR beta chain is given with its context. This record belongs to a study of blood T cell repertoires in COVID-19. The method was immunoSEQ multiplex PCR; TCRdb's version includes in-frame clones alone and lacks a portion of them. The sample has some 370,000 clones, 90% seen once. Germline lookup yields CDR1 LNHDA and CDR2 SQIVND (reference sequence). This CDR3 has 8 residues. Deletions cut 5 bases from V and 15 bases from J, with 5 bases between. The clonotype was recovered from a man aged 18 to 30 with active or convalescent COVID-19. Sequencing input: peripheral blood. This rearrangement joins TRBV19 to TRBJ2-1; D ambiguous. The CDR3 DNA sequence: TGTGCCAGTAGTTCTTTGTTCTTC. This sequence encodes CASSSLFF.